These 15 T cell receptor beta chains came from one sample sequenced in a study of shared clonotypes between healthy human individuals. Assay: immunoSEQ multiplex PCR; the TCRdb copy retains only in-frame clones and omits some. The profile shows 850,000 to 1,100,000 clones, approximately 80% of them singletons. The sample was memory CD4+ T cells from PBMCs. As for subset: CD45RA-negative fraction. These receptors all come from a man aged 18 to 30 in good health. Some clones in this sample may be carry-over from other donors' samples.

The chain carries TRBV5-5 and TRBJ1-5; possibly TRBD1 for D (5 bases). The CDR3 is 14 amino acids. V gave up 4 bases and J gave up 11 bases, with 19 bases separating them. Per the germline V gene, CDR1 is SGHKS and CDR2 is YYEKEE (reference sequence). The CDR3, as DNA: TGTGCCAGCAGCCCGGACGGGTGGGAGGGGACCCAGCATTTT. Its translation is CASSPDGWEGTQHF.

This chain uses TRBV2 with TRBJ1-2; D is possibly TRBD1 (6 bases). Per germline, CDR1 SNHLY and CDR2 FYNNEI. CDR3 size: 13 residues. Trimming removed 6 bases at V and 6 bases at J, with 14 bases between. Here the CDR3 DNA reads TGTGCCAGCAGCACAGGGTCCCGCGATGGCTACACCTTC. Translated, it gives CASSTGSRDGYTF.

V and J are TRBV30 and TRBJ2-5, with no clear D. Gene TRBJ2-7 matches the end of the DNA better, so the J call may be wrong. CDR3 length equals 14 residues. The germline gives CDR1 GTSNPN, CDR2 SVGIG (reference sequence). In DNA form, the CDR3 reads TGTGCCTGGAGTGAGATAGGGCTCGCCTACGAGCAGTACTTC. This encodes CAWSEIGLAYEQYF.

This sequence joins TRBV29-1 and TRBJ1-1; TRBD1 might be the D (6 bases). This CDR3 has 13 amino acids. The V gene's germline CDR1 is SQVTM and CDR2 ANQGSEA. The V end lost 7 bases, the J end lost 1 base, and 13 bases lay between the germline ends. CDR3 region: CSGGAAANTEAFF. The CDR3, as DNA: TGCAGCGGGGGGGCTGCGGCGAACACTGAAGCTTTCTTT.

The chain couples TRBV29-1 to TRBJ2-5; 7 bases agree with TRBD2. CDR3 length: 14 amino acids. The germline V gene encodes CDR1 SQVTM and CDR2 ANQGSEA. With 6 bases clipped from V and 0 bases from J, the junction kept 7 bases outside the gene matches. CDR3 in amino acids: CSVRGGDDQETQYF. DNA for the CDR3: TGCAGCGTGAGGGGAGGGGACGACCAAGAGACCCAGTACTTC.

The V gene is TRBV9, the J gene TRBJ2-7, with D tentatively TRBD2 (6 bases). This CDR3 region has 15 residues. The germline V and J ends were trimmed by 1 base and 2 bases, with 13 bases remaining between them. Germline CDR1 is SGDLS and CDR2 is YYNGEE. The CDR3 DNA is TGTGCCAGCAGCGTAACCCAAGCGGGCCCCTACGAGCAGTACTTC. The encoded protein is CASSVTQAGPYEQYF.

This clone appeared many times. The rearrangement links TRBV4-2 to TRBJ2-7; D remains unclear. V lost 4 bases and J 0 bases, leaving 10 bases between the germline ends. The CDR3 is 14 residues long. The germline V gene has CDR1 LGHNA and CDR2 YNFKEQ. The CDR3 nucleotides read TGTGCCAGCAGCCGAGAGCAGAGCTCCTACGAGCAGTACTTC. Translated, it gives CASSREQSSYEQYF.

This rearrangement joins TRBV7-2 to TRBJ1-1; D remains ambiguous. The V end was cut by 2 bases, the J end by 0 bases, with 7 bases between. CDR3 length: 14 residues. Germline lookup yields CDR1 SGHTA and CDR2 FQGNSA. The CDR3 DNA is TGTGCCAGCAGCTTAATTACTATGAACACTGAAGCTTTCTTT. As protein: CASSLITMNTEAFF.

The DNA of the CDR3 is TGTGCCAGCAGCGGGGCTAGCGGGCGGCACAATGAGCAGTTCTTC. It translates to CASSGASGRHNEQFF. The gene calls are TRBV5-4 and TRBJ2-1; 8 bases align to TRBD2. The CDR3 is made up of 15 amino acids. J was trimmed by 5 bases and V by 4 bases; bases with no gene match: 8. The germline V gene has CDR1 SGHNT and CDR2 YYREEE (reference sequence).

V gene TRBV5-4 combines with J gene TRBJ2-7; 11 bases agree with TRBD2. Germline trimming cut 3 bases from V and 5 bases from J; bases unmatched to any gene: 7. Germline-derived CDR1 and CDR2 are SGHNT and YYREEE (reference sequence). The CDR3 has 15 residues. The CDR3 spells CASSSTGTSGDEQYF. In DNA, the CDR3 is TGTGCCAGCAGCTCGACCGGGACTAGCGGAGACGAGCAGTACTTC.

This sequence joins TRBV6-1 and TRBJ2-2; tentative D call: TRBD1 (5 bases). V was clipped by 3 bases and J by 0 bases, with 11 bases between them. Germline V gene sequence: CDR1 MNHNS, CDR2 SASEGT. The CDR3 contains 16 residues. The CDR3 loop reads CASSDQAGTNTGELFF. For the CDR3, the DNA is TGTGCCAGCAGTGATCAGGCAGGGACGAACACCGGGGAGCTGTTTTTT.

This clone was counted between two and nine times. The chain recombines TRBV6-1 with TRBJ2-5; 9 bases match TRBD2. CDR1 MNHNS and CDR2 SASEGT come from the germline V gene. The CDR3 length is 15 residues. Unmatched junction bases numbered 6, after V lost 6 bases and J lost 1 base. The CDR3 protein is CASRPIAGAQETQYF. The CDR3 DNA reads TGTGCCAGCAGACCCATAGCGGGAGCCCAAGAGACCCAGTACTTC.

In this sample, this clone turned up once. The chain links TRBV29-1 to TRBJ2-7; D may be TRBD2 (7 bases). The CDR3 has 14 residues. Germline assignment: CDR1 SQVTM and CDR2 ANQGSEA. V was pared by 6 bases and J by 2 bases, with 17 bases between. This CDR3 is CSVLKGGAAYEQYF. In nucleotides, the CDR3 is TGCAGCGTACTAAAGGGGGGGGCAGCCTACGAGCAGTACTTC.

The chain is built from TRBV7-2 and TRBJ2-5; D call uncertain. The CDR3 has 13 amino acids. V lost 2 bases, J lost 2 bases, and 6 bases lay in between. Germline lookup yields CDR1 SGHTA and CDR2 FQGNSA. The CDR3 nucleotides read TGTGCCAGCAGCTTATGGGGTCAAGAGACCCAGTACTTC. As protein: CASSLWGQETQYF.

The rearrangement links TRBV7-3 to TRBJ2-2; the match to TRBD2 covers 13 bases. This CDR3 contains 17 residues. CDR1 and CDR2 (germline): SGHTA, FQGTGA. Trimming took 8 bases from V and 5 from J; bases not matched to a gene: 11. The CDR3 region is CASGTTGLAGWTGELFF. The CDR3 DNA is TGTGCCAGCGGAACCACGGGACTAGCGGGATGGACCGGGGAGCTGTTTTTT.